The present T cell receptor beta chain was sequenced within a study of blood T cell repertoires in COVID-19. In the authors' workflow: Nucleated cell number was recorded as an estimate derived from reference gene primer amplification. TCRdb's copy holds only in-frame clones and misses some; the assay was immunoSEQ multiplex PCR. Clone size and the V and J calls come from that table; the DNA yielded D and trimming. The table shows 90,000 to 120,000 clones, with roughly 88% occurring only once. This clonotype was sampled from a human donor in a cohort sampled during active COVID-19. The specimen sequenced was peripheral blood.

The CDR3, as DNA: TGCGCCAGCAGTCTCGCCGGGAGCAATCAGCCCCAGCATTTT. Amino acids: CASSLAGSNQPQHF. This chain connects TRBV10-2 to TRBJ1-5; the D is unclear. Germline CDR1 is WSHSY and CDR2 is SAAADI. This CDR3 spans 14 amino acids. With 5 bases removed from V and 1 base from J, the gap between germline ends came to 9 bases.